The clone carrying this T cell receptor (beta chain) was seen at least ten times. From genomic DNA, TCR beta CDR3 was amplified by two-round multiplex PCR. Primers were specific to each TRBV and TRBJ gene in first-round PCR. TCRdb re-analysed the multiplex PCR reads in MiXCR, keeping a single row per CDR3 protein. The sample carries 45,000 to 70,000 distinct CDR3 sequences, about 26% recorded once. Germline CDR1 and CDR2: DFQATT and SNEGSKA (reference sequence). V lost 3 bases, J lost 8 bases, and 22 bases lay in between. CDR3 length: 15 amino acids. The data are from a study of prognosis after radiotherapy for stage I lung cancer. Two separate time points each saw a draw of around 6 milliliters of peripheral blood.

The clonotype originates from a donor over 45 with non-small cell lung cancer. The sequencing here drew on PBMCs, taken before or after stereotactic body radiation therapy (not recorded which). The gene calls are TRBV20-1 and TRBJ1-2; no definite D call. This CDR3 reads CSASPRAGPNGGYTF. Here the CDR3 DNA reads TGCAGTGCTAGTCCTCGGGCCGGACCTAATGGGGGCTACACCTTC.